Following are 12 T cell receptor beta chains from one sample sequenced in a study of shared clonotypes between healthy human individuals. The assay was immunoSEQ multiplex PCR, and TCRdb's table has in-frame clones only and misses some. The table lists under 2.5 million clones, approximately 90% of them singletons. Sequences were obtained from naive CD4+ T cells from PBMCs. Regarding subset: CD45RA+ positively selected. The origin of the receptors is a man aged 18 to 35 in good health. Some clones in this sample may be carry-over from other donors' samples.

The chain employs TRBV7-2 and TRBJ2-4, with unresolved D. Germline V gene data show CDR1 as SGHTA and CDR2 as FQGNSA. CDR3 length: 16 amino acids. V was pared by 5 bases and J by 5 bases, with 19 bases between. The CDR3 loop is CASSPVGWVSQNIQYF. CDR3 sequence (DNA): TGTGCCAGCAGCCCGGTTGGTTGGGTGTCCCAAAACATTCAGTACTTC.

The chain links TRBV7-9 to TRBJ1-4; 9 bases match TRBD1. Losses at the gene ends were 6 bases for V and 13 bases for J; bases not matched to a gene: 9. The CDR3 runs 13 residues. Germline V gene lookup returns CDR1 SEHNR and CDR2 FQNEAQ (reference sequence). CDR3 in amino acids: CASSSTGGERLFF. CDR3 DNA sequence: TGTGCCAGCAGTTCAACAGGGGGCGAACGACTGTTTTTT. The whole variable domain, filled in from reference TRBV7-9 and TRBJ1-4, reads DTGVSQNPRHKITKRGQNVTFRCDPISEHNRLYWYRQTLGQGPEFLTYFQNEAQLEKSRLLSDRFSAERPKGSFSTLEIQRTEQGDSAMYLCASSSTGGERLFFGSGTQLSVL.

This clone was counted once. The chain employs TRBV9 and TRBJ2-1, with TRBD2 identical over 7 bases. The CDR3 sequence is 14 residues long. V was pared by 1 base and J by 8 bases, with 6 bases of the junction left unmatched. Germline V gives CDR1 SGDLS, CDR2 YYNGEE. The CDR3: CASSVRRELHEQFF. The CDR3 DNA is TGTGCCAGCAGCGTAAGGCGGGAGCTCCATGAGCAGTTCTTC.

This CDR3 is CASLSRDRGWGEQYF. The CDR3 DNA sequence: TGTGCCAGCCTCTCGCGAGACAGGGGTTGGGGGGAGCAGTACTTC. The chain links TRBV28 to TRBJ2-7, with 8 bases fitting TRBD1. The length of the CDR3 is 15 residues. Germline V lookup: CDR1 MDHEN, CDR2 SYDVKM. Trimming cost V 8 bases and J 7 bases; bases outside gene matches: 16.

V gene TRBV5-1 combines with J gene TRBJ2-3, with D perhaps matching TRBD2 (6 bases). The V end was cut by 4 bases, the J end by 1 base, with 16 bases between. The germline CDR1 and CDR2 sequences are SGHRS and YFSETQ. This CDR3 region has 16 residues. The chain's CDR3 is CASSLIGSVGTDTQYF. CDR3 coding DNA: TGCGCCAGCAGCCTAATCGGGAGCGTGGGCACAGATACGCAGTATTTT.

The V call is TRBV18, the J call TRBJ2-7; 8 nucleotides line up with TRBD2. CDR1 KGHSH and CDR2 LQKENI come from the germline V gene. Germline trimming cut 2 bases from V and 4 bases from J; bases unmatched to any gene: 4. CDR3 length: 14 amino acids. DNA of the CDR3: TGTGCCAGCTCACCATCCGCTAGCGGGTACGAGCAGTACTTC. Protein: CASSPSASGYEQYF.

V and J are TRBV18 and TRBJ2-1; 9 bases map to TRBD2. Per the germline V gene, CDR1 is KGHSH and CDR2 is LQKENI. This CDR3 comprises 15 residues. V shed 2 bases, J shed 9 bases, and the junction held 8 bases outside the gene matches. CDR3 loop: CASSPLAGEETEQFF. Here the CDR3 DNA reads TGTGCCAGCTCACCATTAGCGGGAGAAGAAACTGAGCAGTTCTTC.

This chain uses TRBV5-1 with TRBJ2-7, with 7 bases that match TRBD1. Losses at the gene ends were 7 bases for V and 1 base for J; bases not matched to a gene: 8. The germline CDR1 and CDR2 sequences are SGHRS and YFSETQ. This CDR3 is built from 14 residues. For the CDR3, the DNA is TGCGCCAGCTTCAGGGACAGTCGATCCTACGAGCAGTACTTC. Encoded protein: CASFRDSRSYEQYF.

This chain connects TRBV9 to TRBJ2-2, with 12 bases that match TRBD2. Germline V CDR1 and CDR2: SGDLS, YYNGEE. The V gene end was trimmed by 1 base and the J gene end by 0 bases; junction bases not matched to a gene: 4. The CDR3 contains 18 residues. This CDR3 is CASSVWASGRANTGELFF. In DNA form, the CDR3 reads TGTGCCAGCAGCGTATGGGCTAGCGGGAGGGCGAACACCGGGGAGCTGTTTTTT.

The chain uses TRBV7-8 and TRBJ2-7; 9 bases are a match to TRBD1. Trimming cost V 7 bases and J 6 bases; bases outside gene matches: 13. Germline V lookup: CDR1 SGHVS, CDR2 FQNEAQ. CDR3 length: 15 residues. CDR3 in DNA: TGTGCCAGCACCAAGCCGGGACAGGGCTTCTCCGAGCAGTACTTC. It specifies CASTKPGQGFSEQYF.

The chain combines TRBV7-9 with TRBJ1-3; D might be TRBD1 (6 bases). Germline CDR1 is SEHNR and CDR2 is FQNEAQ (reference sequence). The V end was cut by 5 bases, the J end by 2 bases, with 16 bases between. The CDR3 length is 16 residues. The DNA of the CDR3 is TGTGCCAGCAGCCCTTCGAGGGGGGGCCCTGGAAACACCATATATTTT. Encoded protein: CASSPSRGGPGNTIYF.

The V gene is TRBV11-2, the J gene TRBJ2-5, with no clear D. This CDR3 is 15 amino acids long. CDR1 is SGHAT and CDR2 is FQNNGV in the germline V gene. V gave up 5 bases and J gave up 2 bases, with 15 bases separating them. CDR3 sequence reads: CASSAEVAQQETQYF. In DNA, the CDR3 is TGTGCCAGCAGCGCCGAGGTGGCACAGCAAGAGACCCAGTACTTC.